This entry describes one T cell receptor beta chain. Method: immunoSEQ multiplex PCR; TCRdb's copy keeps in-frame clones and lacks some. The sample includes 150,000 to 200,000 clones, about nine tenths of them seen just once. This entry belongs to a study of T cell responses to AZD1222 COVID-19 vaccine. Germline loops: CDR1 SGHTA, CDR2 FQGNSA. This CDR3 has 14 amino acids. The V end was cut by 8 bases, the J end by 3 bases, with 17 bases between. The rearrangement joins TRBV7-2 to TRBJ2-7; D tentatively reads TRBD1 or TRBD2 (5 bases each). The sequence was collected from an adult who received the MenACWY meningococcal vaccine as a control. The sample here was peripheral blood, taken 28 days after the second dose of the MenACWY control vaccine. The CDR3 region is CASRSGTAIYEQYF. The CDR3 coding sequence is TGTGCCAGCCGCTCCGGGACCGCGATCTACGAGCAGTACTTC.